This T cell receptor (beta chain) was obtained from a study of control samples from healthy donors and cancer patients. The CDR3 length is 13 residues. V shed 5 bases and J shed 1 base, with 8 bases lying between them. Germline CDR1 LNHDA, CDR2 SQIVND (reference sequence). This clone was observed a few times. Sequencing was performed with immunoSEQ multiplex PCR; in TCRdb, only in-frame clones are kept and a portion is missing. The sample consists of some 150,000 clones, about 90% of them appearing once. The material sequenced was blood. V usage is TRBV19 and J usage is TRBJ1-1, with D possibly TRBD1 on 6 matching bases. This receptor was identified in a man aged 25 to 40 in good health. CDR3 in DNA: TGTGCCAGTAGTTTGACAGGGAACACTGAAGCTTTCTTT. This translates into CASSLTGNTEAFF.